The rows below give T cell receptor beta chains drawn from one sample of a study of OX40 agonist ivuxolimab in advanced cancers. Method: immunoSEQ multiplex PCR; TCRdb's copy keeps in-frame clones and lacks some. The sample gives around 15,000 clones, around 77% of which show up once; less than 40% is in the top ten. The sample in question was CD4+ or CD8+ T cells sorted from blood, obtained in a trial of the OX40 agonist ivuxolimab. The receptors shown here come from an adult with an advanced solid tumor such as melanoma, head and neck, liver or kidney cancer. CDR3s include the opening cysteine and the closing phenylalanine or tryptophan. D genes are given only for firm matches. Not every row has a clone size; where given, it reads once, few, many or a size class.

TRBV30	.	TRBJ2-7	.	CAWSETSYEQYF	TGTGCCTGGAGCGAGACTAGTTACGAGCAGTACTTC
TRBV11-3	.	TRBJ2-1	TRBD2	CASSHSNVGGDNEQFF	TGTGCCAGCAGCCACAGCAACGTGGGAGGGGACAATGAGCAGTTCTTC
TRBV6-1	.	TRBJ2-3	.	CASSEFGTDTQYF	TGTGCCAGCAGTGAGTTCGGCACAGATACGCAGTATTTT
TRBV7-3	.	TRBJ2-3	TRBD2	CASSSPSGREATDTQYF	TGTGCCAGCAGCTCCCCGAGCGGTCGGGAGGCCACAGATACGCAGTATTTT
TRBV5-1	.	TRBJ2-3	.	CASSFYELSTDTQYF	TGCGCCAGCAGCTTTTATGAGCTAAGCACAGATACGCAGTATTTT
TRBV7-9	.	TRBJ1-1	.	CASSTGLNTEAFF	TGTGCCAGCAGCACCGGCCTGAACACTGAAGCTTTCTTT
TRBV13	.	TRBJ1-2	TRBD1	CASSQEFGRGDGYTF	TGCGCCAGCAGCCAAGAATTCGGCAGGGGGGATGGCTACACCTTC
TRBV7-9	few	TRBJ2-3	.	CASSLVPSLTDTQYF	TGTGCCAGCAGCTTAGTTCCGAGTTTGACAGATACGCAGTATTTT
TRBV7-6	.	TRBJ2-3	.	CASSSTGSFTDTQYF	TGTGCCAGCAGCTCCACAGGGAGTTTCACAGATACGCAGTATTTT
TRBV27	.	TRBJ2-1	.	CASSLRSGLYNEQFF	TGTGCCAGCAGTTTAAGGAGCGGCCTCTACAATGAGCAGTTCTTC
TRBV15	.	TRBJ2-1	.	CATSFGSGEQFF	TGTGCCACCAGCTTCGGCTCCGGTGAGCAGTTCTTC
TRBV7-8	.	TRBJ2-1	TRBD2	CASSRLAGYNEQFF	TGTGCCAGCAGCCGACTAGCGGGATACAATGAGCAGTTCTTC
TRBV5-4	.	TRBJ2-1	.	CASSSPLSGSNEQFF	TGTGCCAGCAGCTCTCCTTTAAGTGGAAGCAATGAGCAGTTCTTC
TRBV5-8	.	TRBJ2-7	TRBD1	CASSPTGYATFEQYF	TGTGCCAGCAGTCCGACAGGGTATGCTACTTTCGAGCAGTACTTC
TRBV7-9	.	TRBJ2-7	.	CASSFGLSGSYEQYF	TGTGCCAGCAGCTTCGGATTGTCAGGTTCCTACGAGCAGTACTTC
TRBV7-8	.	TRBJ2-1	.	CASSLIVNEQFF	TGTGCCAGCAGCCTAATAGTGAATGAGCAGTTCTTC
TRBV5-5	medium-sized	TRBJ2-3	TRBD2	CASSLAGGPLTDTQYF	TGTGCCAGCAGTCTAGCGGGAGGGCCTTTAACAGATACGCAGTATTTT
TRBV6-1	.	TRBJ2-7	.	CASSERMGQGSYEQYF	TGTGCCAGCAGTGAAAGGATGGGCCAGGGCTCCTACGAGCAGTACTTC
TRBV4-1	.	TRBJ2-1	TRBD2	CASSQATGTSGVNEQFF	TGCGCCAGCAGCCAAGCAACCGGGACTAGCGGAGTCAATGAGCAGTTCTTC
TRBV29-1	medium-sized	TRBJ1-1	.	CSVGDSMNTEAFF	TGCAGCGTTGGCGACAGCATGAACACTGAAGCTTTCTTT
TRBV6-6	.	TRBJ2-1	TRBD1	CASSPRDRGGNEQFF	TGTGCCAGCAGCCCCCGGGACAGGGGGGGGAATGAGCAGTTCTTC
TRBV11-3	.	TRBJ2-3	.	CASSLAWQGEGDTQYF	TGTGCCAGCAGCTTAGCCTGGCAGGGGGAGGGAGATACGCAGTATTTT
TRBV6-5	.	TRBJ2-7	TRBD2	CASSYSAGGYEQYF	TGTGCCAGCAGTTACTCGGCGGGAGGCTACGAGCAGTACTTC
TRBV5-6	.	TRBJ2-5	TRBD1	CASSLRGTGEETQYF	TGTGCCAGCAGCTTGAGGGGCACAGGGGAAGAGACCCAGTACTTC
TRBV19	.	TRBJ1-2	.	CASSSSGDQEIDYYGYTF	TGTGCCAGTAGTTCAAGCGGGGACCAGGAGATCGATTACTATGGCTACACCTTC
TRBV10-1	.	TRBJ2-3	.	CASSEAGSTDTQYF	TGCGCCAGCAGTGAGGCCGGGAGCACAGATACGCAGTATTTT
TRBV15	.	TRBJ2-5	.	CATSTRKSETQYF	TGTGCCACCAGCACCCGGAAGTCGGAGACCCAGTACTTC
TRBV5-8	.	TRBJ2-7	TRBD1	CASSRGTGTYEQYF	TGTGCCAGCAGCCGGGGGACAGGGACCTACGAGCAGTACTTC